Included here is one T cell receptor (beta chain) sequence, with context. Reverse transcription of roughly 0.5 to 1 ug RNA was carried out with random hexamers. The TCR beta CDR3 was amplified by immunoSEQ multiplex PCR across 54 Vbeta, 13 Jbeta. TCRdb recomputed calls from the immunoSEQ multiplex PCR reads with MiXCR, one row per CDR3 protein. Of approximately 190,000 distinct CDR3 sequences in the sample, under 95% were seen once. TCR beta sequencing was performed on blood CD8+ and CD4+ T cells. These data come from a study of CD8 T cells in Susac syndrome. Per germline, CDR1 SGHRS and CDR2 YFSETQ. V lost 4 bases to trimming and J lost 4 bases, with 24 bases between them. The CDR3 consists of 17 residues.

This sequence joins TRBV5-1 and TRBJ2-7; a weak D match, TRBD1 (5 bases). The sequence was obtained from a human donor in good health. Sequencing was done on a sample of CD4+ T cells from PBMCs. The CDR3 sequence is CASSLQQASLRPYEQYF. CDR3 nucleotide sequence: TGCGCCAGCAGCCTTCAACAGGCTTCCCTTAGACCTTACGAGCAGTACTTC.